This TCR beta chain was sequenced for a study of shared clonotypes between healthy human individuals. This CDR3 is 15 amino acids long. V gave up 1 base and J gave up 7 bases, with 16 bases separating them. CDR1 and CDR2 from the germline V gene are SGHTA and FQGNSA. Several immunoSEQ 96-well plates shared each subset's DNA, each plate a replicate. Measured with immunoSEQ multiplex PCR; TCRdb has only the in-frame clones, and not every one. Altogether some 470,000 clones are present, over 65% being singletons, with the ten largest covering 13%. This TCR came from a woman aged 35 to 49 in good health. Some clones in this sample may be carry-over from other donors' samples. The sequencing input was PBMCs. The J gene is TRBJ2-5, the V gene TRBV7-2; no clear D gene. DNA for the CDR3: TGTGCCAGCAGCTTAGGGACCGGGTACCAACCGACCCAGTACTTC. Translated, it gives CASSLGTGYQPTQYF. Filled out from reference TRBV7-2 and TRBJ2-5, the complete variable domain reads GAGVSQSPSNKVTEKGKDVELRCDPISGHTALYWYRQSLGQGLEFLIYFQGNSAPDKSGLPSDRFSAERTGGSVSTLTIQRTQQEDSAVYLCASSLGTGYQPTQYFGPGTRLLVL.